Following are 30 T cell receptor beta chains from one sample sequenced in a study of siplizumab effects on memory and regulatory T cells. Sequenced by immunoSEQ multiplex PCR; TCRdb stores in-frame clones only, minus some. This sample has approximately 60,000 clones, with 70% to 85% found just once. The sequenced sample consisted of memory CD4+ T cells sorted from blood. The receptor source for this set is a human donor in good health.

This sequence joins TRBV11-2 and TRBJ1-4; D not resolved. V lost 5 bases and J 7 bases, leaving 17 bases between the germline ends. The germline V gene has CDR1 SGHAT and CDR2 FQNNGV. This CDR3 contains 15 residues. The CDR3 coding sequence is TGTGCCAGCAGCCAAACCGGTAGGGAGGGTGAAAAACTGTTTTTT. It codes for CASSQTGREGEKLFF.

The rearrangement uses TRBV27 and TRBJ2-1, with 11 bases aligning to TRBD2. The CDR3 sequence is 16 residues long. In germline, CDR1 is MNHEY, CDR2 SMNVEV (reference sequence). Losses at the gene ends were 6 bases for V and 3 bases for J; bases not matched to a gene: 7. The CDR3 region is CASSLAGGAYYNEQFF. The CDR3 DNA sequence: TGTGCCAGCAGCTTAGCGGGGGGGGCGTACTACAATGAGCAGTTCTTC.

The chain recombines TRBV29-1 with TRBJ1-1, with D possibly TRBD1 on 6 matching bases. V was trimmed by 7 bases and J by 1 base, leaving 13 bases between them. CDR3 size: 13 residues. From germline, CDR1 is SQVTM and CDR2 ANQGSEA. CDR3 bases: TGCAGCGCACGGACAGACCAGAACACTGAAGCTTTCTTT. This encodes CSARTDQNTEAFF.

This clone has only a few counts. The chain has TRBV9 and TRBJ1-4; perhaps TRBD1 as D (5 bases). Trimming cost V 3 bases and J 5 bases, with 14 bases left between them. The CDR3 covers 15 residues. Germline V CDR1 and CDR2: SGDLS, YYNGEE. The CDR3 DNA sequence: TGTGCCAGCAGCGAAGAGGGGCAGCAAAATGAAAAACTGTTTTTT. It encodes CASSEEGQQNEKLFF.

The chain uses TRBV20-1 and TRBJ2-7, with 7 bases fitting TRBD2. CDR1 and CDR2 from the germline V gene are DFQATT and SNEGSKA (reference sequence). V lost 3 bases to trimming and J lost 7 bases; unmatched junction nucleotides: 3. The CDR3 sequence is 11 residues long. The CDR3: CSARGGGEQYF. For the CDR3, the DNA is TGCAGTGCTAGGGGGGGAGGGGAGCAGTACTTC.

CDR3 DNA sequence: TGTGCCAGCAGCTTAGAACTAGCGGGGGGTGATACGCAGTATTTT. Amino acids: CASSLELAGGDTQYF. The chain carries TRBV7-2 and TRBJ2-3; 12 bases agree with TRBD2. The length of the CDR3 is 15 residues. J gave up 6 bases and V 1 base, and 2 bases lay outside the gene matches. Germline V lookup: CDR1 SGHTA, CDR2 FQGNSA.

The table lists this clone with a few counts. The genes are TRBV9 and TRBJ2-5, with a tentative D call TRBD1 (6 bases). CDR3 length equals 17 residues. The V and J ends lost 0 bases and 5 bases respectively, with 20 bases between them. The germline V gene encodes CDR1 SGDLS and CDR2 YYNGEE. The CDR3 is CASSVDPPGQIDETQYF. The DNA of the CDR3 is TGTGCCAGCAGCGTAGACCCTCCGGGACAAATCGATGAGACCCAGTACTTC.

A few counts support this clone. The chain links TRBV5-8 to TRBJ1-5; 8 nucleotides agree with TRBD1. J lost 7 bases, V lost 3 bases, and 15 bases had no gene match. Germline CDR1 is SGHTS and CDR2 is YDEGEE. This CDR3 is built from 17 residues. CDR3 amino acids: CASSSSTGQVWGQPQHF. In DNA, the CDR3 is TGTGCCAGCAGCTCGTCCACGGGACAGGTATGGGGCCAGCCCCAGCATTTT.

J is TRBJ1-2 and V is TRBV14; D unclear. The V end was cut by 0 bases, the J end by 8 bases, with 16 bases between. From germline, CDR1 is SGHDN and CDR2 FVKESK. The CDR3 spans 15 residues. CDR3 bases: TGTGCCAGCAGCCAAGATCGGGCAGTCTTCGGGGGCTACACCTTC. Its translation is CASSQDRAVFGGYTF.

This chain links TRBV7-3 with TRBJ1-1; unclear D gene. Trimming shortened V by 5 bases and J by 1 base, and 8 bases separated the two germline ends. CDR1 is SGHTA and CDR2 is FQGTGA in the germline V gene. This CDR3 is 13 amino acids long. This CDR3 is CASSGQPNTEAFF. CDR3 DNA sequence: TGTGCCAGCAGCGGGCAGCCGAACACTGAAGCTTTCTTT.

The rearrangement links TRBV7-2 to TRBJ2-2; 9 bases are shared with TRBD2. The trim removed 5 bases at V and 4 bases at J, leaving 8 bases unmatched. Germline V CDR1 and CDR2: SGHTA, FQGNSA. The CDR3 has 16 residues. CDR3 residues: CASSPRGGAGTGELFF. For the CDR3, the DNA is TGTGCCAGCAGCCCGCGGGGGGGGGCCGGCACCGGGGAGCTGTTTTTT.

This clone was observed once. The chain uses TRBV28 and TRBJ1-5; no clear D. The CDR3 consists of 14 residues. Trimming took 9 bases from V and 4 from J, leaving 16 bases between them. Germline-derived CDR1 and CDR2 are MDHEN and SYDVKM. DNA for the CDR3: TGTGCCAGTCGCGACCCCATGAAAAATCAGCCCCAGCATTTT. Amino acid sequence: CASRDPMKNQPQHF.

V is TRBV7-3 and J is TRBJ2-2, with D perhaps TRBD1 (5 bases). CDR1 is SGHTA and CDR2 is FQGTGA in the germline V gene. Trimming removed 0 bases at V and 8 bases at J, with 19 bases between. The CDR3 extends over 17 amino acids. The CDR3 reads CASSLTPSTAGRGELFF. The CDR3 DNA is TGTGCCAGCAGCTTAACTCCCTCGACAGCTGGAAGGGGGGAGCTGTTTTTT.

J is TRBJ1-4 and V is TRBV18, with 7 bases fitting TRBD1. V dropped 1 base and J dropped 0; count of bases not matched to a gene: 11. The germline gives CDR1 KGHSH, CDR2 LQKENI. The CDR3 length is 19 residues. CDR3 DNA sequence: TGTGCCAGCTCACCACTACATTCAACCGGGACAGCAACTAATGAAAAACTGTTTTTT. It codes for CASSPLHSTGTATNEKLFF.

The CDR3 loop reads CASSTGLAGVETQYF. CDR3 nucleotide sequence: TGTGCCAGCAGCACCGGACTAGCGGGGGTGGAGACGCAGTATTTT. This rearrangement joins TRBV9 to TRBJ2-3; 13 positions agree with TRBD2. The CDR3 runs to 15 residues. The junction had 8 bases not matched to a gene; V was cut back by 4 bases and J by 9 bases. Germline V gene sequence: CDR1 SGDLS, CDR2 YYNGEE.

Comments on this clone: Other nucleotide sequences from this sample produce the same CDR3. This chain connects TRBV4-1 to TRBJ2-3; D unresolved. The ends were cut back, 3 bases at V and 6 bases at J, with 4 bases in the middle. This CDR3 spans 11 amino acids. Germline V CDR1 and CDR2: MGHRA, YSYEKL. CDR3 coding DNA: TGCGCCAGCAGCCAGGCGGATACGCAGTATTTT. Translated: CASSQADTQYF.

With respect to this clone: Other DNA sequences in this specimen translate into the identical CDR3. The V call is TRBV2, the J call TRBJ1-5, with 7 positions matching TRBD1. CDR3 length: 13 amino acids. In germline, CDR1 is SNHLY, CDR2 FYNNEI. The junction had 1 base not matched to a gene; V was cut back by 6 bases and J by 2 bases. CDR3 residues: CASSGTGNQPQHF. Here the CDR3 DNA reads TGTGCCAGCAGCGGGACAGGCAATCAGCCCCAGCATTTT.

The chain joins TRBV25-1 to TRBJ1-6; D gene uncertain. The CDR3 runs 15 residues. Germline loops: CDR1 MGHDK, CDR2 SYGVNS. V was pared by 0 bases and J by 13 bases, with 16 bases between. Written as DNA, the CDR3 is TGTGCCAGCAGTGAATATAACGGCCCAGGTCGTCCCCTCCACTTT. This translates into CASSEYNGPGRPLHF.

Here the CDR3 reads CSVEGDMYNEQFF. In nucleotides, the CDR3 is TGCAGCGTTGAAGGGGACATGTACAATGAGCAGTTCTTC. The chain is built from TRBV29-1 and TRBJ2-1, with D possibly being TRBD1 (6 bases). V shed 1 base and J shed 4 bases, with 8 bases lying between them. Germline CDR1 SQVTM, CDR2 ANQGSEA. CDR3 length equals 13 residues.

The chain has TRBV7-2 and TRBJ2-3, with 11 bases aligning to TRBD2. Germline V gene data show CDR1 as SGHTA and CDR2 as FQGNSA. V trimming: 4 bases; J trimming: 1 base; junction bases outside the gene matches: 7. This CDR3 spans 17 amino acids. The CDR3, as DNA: TGTGCCAGCAGCTCCACCACACTAGCGGGGGGCACAGATACGCAGTATTTT. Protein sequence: CASSSTTLAGGTDTQYF.

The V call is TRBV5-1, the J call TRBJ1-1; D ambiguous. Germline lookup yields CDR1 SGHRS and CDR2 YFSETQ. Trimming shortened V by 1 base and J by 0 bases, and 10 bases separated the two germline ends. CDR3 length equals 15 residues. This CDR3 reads CASSLSGYMNTEAFF. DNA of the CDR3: TGCGCCAGCAGCTTGAGCGGCTACATGAACACTGAAGCTTTCTTT. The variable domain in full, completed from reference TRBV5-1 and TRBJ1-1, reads KAGVTQTPRYLIKTRGQQVTLSCSPISGHRSVSWYQQTPGQGLQFLFEYFSETQRNKGNFPGRFSGRQFSNSRSEMNVSTLELGDSALYLCASSLSGYMNTEAFFGQGTRLTVV.

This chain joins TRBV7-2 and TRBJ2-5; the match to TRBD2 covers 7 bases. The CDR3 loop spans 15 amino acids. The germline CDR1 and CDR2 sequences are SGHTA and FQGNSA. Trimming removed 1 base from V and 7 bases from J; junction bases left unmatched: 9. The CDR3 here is CASSLEARGMGTQYF. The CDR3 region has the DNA TGTGCCAGCAGCTTAGAAGCGCGGGGGATGGGGACCCAGTACTTC. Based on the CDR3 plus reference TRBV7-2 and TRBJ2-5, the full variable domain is GAGVSQSPSNKVTEKGKDVELRCDPISGHTALYWYRQSLGQGLEFLIYFQGNSAPDKSGLPSDRFSAERTGGSVSTLTIQRTQQEDSAVYLCASSLEARGMGTQYFGPGTRLLVL.

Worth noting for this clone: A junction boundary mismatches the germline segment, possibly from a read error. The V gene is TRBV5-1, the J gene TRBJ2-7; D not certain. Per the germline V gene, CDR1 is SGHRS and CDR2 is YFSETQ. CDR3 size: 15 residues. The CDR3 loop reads CASRLEYTKSSEQYF. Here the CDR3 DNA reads TGCGCCAGCAGATTGGAATACACGAAGTCCTCCGAGCAGTACTTC.

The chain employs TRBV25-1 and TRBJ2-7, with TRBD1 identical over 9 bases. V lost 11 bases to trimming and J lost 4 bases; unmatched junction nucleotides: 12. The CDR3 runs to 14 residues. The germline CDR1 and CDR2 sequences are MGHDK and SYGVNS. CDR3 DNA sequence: TGTGCCCATGCTCGCCGGGACAGGGTTTACGAGCAGTACTTC. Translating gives CAHARRDRVYEQYF.

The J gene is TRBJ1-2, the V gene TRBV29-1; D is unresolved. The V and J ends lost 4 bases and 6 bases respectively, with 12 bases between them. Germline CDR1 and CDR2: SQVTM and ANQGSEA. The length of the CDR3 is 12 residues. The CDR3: CSVGQLEDGYTF. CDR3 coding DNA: TGCAGCGTTGGGCAGCTGGAGGATGGCTACACCTTC.

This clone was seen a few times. The CDR3 region has the DNA TGTGCCAGCAGCTTAATGGGTCCGACGAACACCGGGGAGCTGTTTTTT. Translated: CASSLMGPTNTGELFF. The chain links TRBV7-3 to TRBJ2-2, with D unresolved. Germline lookup yields CDR1 SGHTA and CDR2 FQGTGA. The CDR3 length is 16 residues. V lost 1 base, J lost 0 bases, and 9 bases lay in between.

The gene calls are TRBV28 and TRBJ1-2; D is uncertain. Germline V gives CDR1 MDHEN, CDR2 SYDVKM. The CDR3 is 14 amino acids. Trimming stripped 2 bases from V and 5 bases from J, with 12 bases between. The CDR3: CASSLSGTLYGYTF. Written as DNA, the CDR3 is TGTGCCAGCAGTTTAAGTGGAACTCTGTATGGCTACACCTTC.

This CDR3 reads CASSLGTGVYEQYF. The CDR3 DNA reads TGTGCCAGCAGCTTGGGGACAGGGGTCTACGAGCAGTACTTC. The chain is built from TRBV7-6 and TRBJ2-7, with 10 nucleotides matching TRBD1. V lost 3 bases to trimming and J lost 3 bases; unmatched junction nucleotides: 2. The CDR3 runs 14 residues. The germline V gene has CDR1 SGHVS and CDR2 FNYEAQ. Complete variable domain (other parts from reference TRBV7-6 and TRBJ2-7): GAGVSQSPRYKVTKRGQDVALRCDPISGHVSLYWYRQALGQGPEFLTYFNYEAQQDKSGLPNDRFSAERPEGSISTLTIQRTEQRDSAMYRCASSLGTGVYEQYFGPGTRLTVT.

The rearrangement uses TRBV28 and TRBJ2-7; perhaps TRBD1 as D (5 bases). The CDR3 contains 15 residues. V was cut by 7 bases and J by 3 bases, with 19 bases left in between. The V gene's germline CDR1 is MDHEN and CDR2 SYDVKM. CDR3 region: CASITTGNGFYEQYF. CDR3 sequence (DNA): TGTGCCAGCATTACTACAGGTAATGGGTTCTACGAGCAGTACTTC.

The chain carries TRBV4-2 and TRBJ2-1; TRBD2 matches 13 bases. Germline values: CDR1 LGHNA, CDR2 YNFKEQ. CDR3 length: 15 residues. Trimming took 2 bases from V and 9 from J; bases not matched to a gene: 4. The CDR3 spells CASSQQLAGGFEQFF. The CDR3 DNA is TGTGCCAGCAGCCAACAACTAGCGGGGGGGTTTGAGCAGTTCTTC.